The following is a T cell receptor beta chain sequence with its context. The source of the sample is a study of blood T cell repertoires in COVID-19. Study background: Samples of COVID-19 (acute and convalescent) were obtained from the United States, Italy and Spain.

The Seattle site enrolled patients during active infection and followed them longitudinally. The V gene lost 1 base and the J gene lost 4 bases, with 7 bases spanning the gap. Germline CDR1 is GTSNPN and CDR2 is SVGIG (reference sequence). CDR3 length equals 12 residues. Authors' processing steps: Estimates of nucleated cell counts were drawn from the amplification of reference gene primers. Repertoires were generated with immunoSEQ multiplex PCR, while TCRdb's copy carries only in-frame clones and drops some. D and trimming were read from the DNA, whereas the V and J calls and clone size are those reported in that table. Altogether some 270,000 clones are present, 90% being singletons, with the ten largest covering approximately 2.1%.

The V call is TRBV30, the J call TRBJ1-2; the D is unclear. The sample was peripheral blood. This clonotype was sampled from a woman aged 55 to 70 with COVID-19, enrolled during active disease. The CDR3 spells CAWSAVTYGYTF. The CDR3 DNA reads TGTGCCTGGAGTGCGGTCACCTATGGCTACACCTTC.